This paragraph reports one TCR beta chain. Antigen: not known. The sample is drawn from a study of radiation and T cells in renal cell carcinoma. Study-level points and caveats: In nephrectomy-only tumors, top 100 clonotypes averaged roughly 43%, versus around 54% irradiated. Irradiated tumors held more dominant CDR3 motifs than control tumors.

This CDR3 spans 14 amino acids. Germline CDR1 SGDLS, CDR2 YYNGEE. Stated treatment: treatment-naive control, cytoreductive nephrectomy. Produced via immunoSEQ multiplex PCR; TCRdb's table is partial and in-frame only. The sample lists tens of thousands of clones, 55% to 75% occurring once. Material: tumor tissue, obtained from a patient whose treatment was nephrectomy without radiotherapy. This sequence was found in a man aged 35-49 years with renal cell carcinoma. The V call is TRBV9, the J call TRBJ2-7, with 8 bases that match TRBD2. Here the CDR3 reads CATSEGLGPQEQYF. The CDR3 bases are TGTGCGACCTCGGAGGGACTAGGCCCTCAGGAGCAGTACTTC.